The sequence of this T cell receptor (beta chain) was determined in a study of blood T cell repertoires in COVID-19. The CDR3 spans 14 residues. V lost 0 bases, J lost 5 bases, and 0 bases stayed unmatched. Germline assignment: CDR1 SGHNT and CDR2 YENEEA. Method: immunoSEQ multiplex PCR; TCRdb's copy keeps in-frame clones and lacks some. Counted here are 88,000 or so clones, around 79% occurring once; the ten biggest clones make up approximately 25%. The receptor was derived from a human donor in a cohort sampled during active COVID-19. This chain uses TRBV11-3 with TRBJ2-2; 7 nucleotides match TRBD1. Material: peripheral blood. DNA for the CDR3: TGTGCCAGCAGCTTAGAGGGACAGACCGGGGAGCTGTTTTTT. Translated, it gives CASSLEGQTGELFF.